The clone carrying this T cell receptor beta chain was seen only once. This sample was taken from a study of blood T cell repertoires in COVID-19. Study summary: Sites across the United States, Italy and Spain contributed samples from acute and convalescent COVID-19. Sources were T cells, B-cell-depleted T cells, or PBMCs; the material itself was cDNA or gDNA.

How the authors handled the data: Nucleated cell number was recorded as an estimate derived from reference gene primer amplification. Here immunoSEQ multiplex PCR was the method, and the copy in TCRdb shows in-frame clones only, minus some. V, J and clone size were drawn from that table, and D and trimming were deduced from the DNA. The sample contains around 250,000 clones, about 82% of which appear only once. The CDR3 runs 15 residues. V shed 2 bases and J shed 1 base, with 8 bases lying between them. Germline V CDR1 and CDR2: SGHVS, FQNEAQ. The chain combines TRBV7-8 with TRBJ2-2; the D is unclear. This TCR was sampled from a man older than 75 with acute or convalescent COVID-19. Material: peripheral blood. The CDR3 loop is CASSLSAGNTGELFF. CDR3 nucleotide sequence: TGTGCCAGCAGCTTAAGTGCCGGGAACACCGGGGAGCTGTTTTTT.